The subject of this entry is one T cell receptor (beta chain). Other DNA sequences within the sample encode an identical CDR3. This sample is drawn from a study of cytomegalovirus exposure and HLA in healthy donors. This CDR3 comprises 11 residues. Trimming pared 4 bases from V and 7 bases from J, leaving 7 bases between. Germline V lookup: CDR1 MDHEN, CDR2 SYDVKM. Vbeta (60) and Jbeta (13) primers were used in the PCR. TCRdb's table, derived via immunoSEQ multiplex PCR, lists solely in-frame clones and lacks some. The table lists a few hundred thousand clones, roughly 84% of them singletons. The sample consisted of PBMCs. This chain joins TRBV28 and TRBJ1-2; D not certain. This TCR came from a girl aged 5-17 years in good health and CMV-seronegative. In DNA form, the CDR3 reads TGTGCCAGCAGTTCACCGGGTGGCTACACCTTC. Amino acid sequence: CASSSPGGYTF.